What follows is one TCR beta chain and its context. The junction and the germline gene differ at one end; a read error may be behind it. The CDR3 loop spans 14 amino acids. Germline assignment: CDR1 SGDLS and CDR2 YYNGEE. The sample comes from a study of blood T cells in healthy people across ages. A sample-barcoded 5' primer and a J-beta primer mix were used in a second PCR of roughly 7 to 12 cycles. MiXCR, applied by TCRdb to the 5' RACE reads, yields one record per CDR3 protein. The table lists 450,000 to 600,000 distinct CDR3 sequences, about 28% of them singletons, with over 3.5% in the top ten. Separately, the same data were catalogued under a study of T cells of mothers and their children.

The receptor was derived from a boy aged 2 to 9 in good health. This chain uses TRBV9 with TRBJ1-6, with D unresolved. The sample consisted of blood. The CDR3 nucleotides are TGTGCCAGCAGCGTAGGAGGGTCGGGTTCATCCCTCCACTTT. It codes for CASSVGGSGSSLHF. The full variable domain, with the rest looked up from reference TRBV9 and TRBJ1-6, is DSGVTQTPKHLITATGQRVTLRCSPRSGDLSVYWYQQSLDQGLQFLIQYYNGEERAKGNILERFSAQQFPDLHSELNLSSLELGDSALYFCASSVGGSGSSLHFGNGTRLTVT.